This record concerns one T cell receptor beta chain sequence. Germline trimming cut 4 bases from V and 5 bases from J; bases unmatched to any gene: 8. Germline-derived CDR1 and CDR2 are KGHDR and SFDVKD. There are 15 residues in the CDR3. The sample belongs to a study of blood T cell repertoires in COVID-19. Only in-frame clones appear in the TCRdb table, and some are missing; sequencing was by immunoSEQ multiplex PCR. Of about 370,000 clones in the sample, around 92% were seen once. The origin of this receptor is a woman in her twenties or thirties with COVID-19, enrolled during active disease. Sequencing input: peripheral blood. V gene TRBV24-1 combines with J gene TRBJ2-5; 8 bases map to TRBD1. For the CDR3, the DNA is TGTGCCACCAGTGACCTCGGACAGGGACAGGAGACCCAGTACTTC. It specifies CATSDLGQGQETQYF.